The 30 T cell receptor beta chains below were found in one sample sequenced in a study of T cell responses to AZD1222 COVID-19 vaccine. The data were produced by immunoSEQ multiplex PCR, yet TCRdb's version contains in-frame clones alone and is incomplete. The repertoire holds more than 95,000 clones, with about 85% as singletons. The sample here was peripheral blood, taken on day 0 of AZD1222 vaccination. The receptors stem from an adult in good health.

J is TRBJ2-3 and V is TRBV28, with 9 bases that match TRBD2. The CDR3 covers 17 residues. Germline loops: CDR1 MDHEN, CDR2 SYDVKM. Trimming at V came to 0 bases and at J to 5 bases, leaving 9 bases not matched to a gene. CDR3 sequence (DNA): TGTGCCAGCAGTTTATGGACTAGCGGAGTTTCAGAAGATACGCAGTATTTT. This gives the protein CASSLWTSGVSEDTQYF.

The chain combines TRBV7-9 with TRBJ1-1, with a weak D call TRBD1 (5 bases). Germline V gives CDR1 SEHNR, CDR2 FQNEAQ (reference sequence). This CDR3 region has 15 residues. V was cut by 5 bases and J by 3 bases, with 16 bases left in between. The CDR3 sequence: CASSPGGFSDTEAFF. The CDR3 DNA reads TGTGCCAGCAGCCCGGGGGGATTCTCCGACACTGAAGCTTTCTTT.

This clone was found once. The chain is built from TRBV6-5 and TRBJ2-7; TRBD1 might be the D (5 bases). The V and J ends lost 8 bases and 3 bases respectively, with 14 bases between them. CDR1 and CDR2 from the germline V gene are MNHEY and SVGAGI. The CDR3 has 13 residues. In DNA, the CDR3 is TGTGCCAGCTCTGGGCAGGGCTACTACGAGCAGTACTTC. It encodes CASSGQGYYEQYF.

The CDR3 region is CASLRGWNTEAFF. The CDR3, as DNA: TGTGCCAGCCTTCGAGGTTGGAACACTGAAGCTTTCTTT. The rearrangement links TRBV19 to TRBJ1-1; D not certain. CDR1 LNHDA and CDR2 SQIVND come from the germline V gene (reference sequence). CDR3 length: 13 residues. Deletions cut 9 bases from V and 1 base from J, with 12 bases between.

The chain is built from TRBV10-2 and TRBJ1-1; 8 bases are shared with TRBD1. There are 12 residues in the CDR3. The V segment lost 10 bases and the J segment 7 bases; nucleotides outside the gene matches: 8. The germline V gene has CDR1 WSHSY and CDR2 SAAADI. For the CDR3, the DNA is TGCGCCACAAGGACAGGGTCTTATGAAGCTTTCTTT. Translation gives CATRTGSYEAFF.

The genes are TRBV9 and TRBJ2-7, with D uncertain. V lost 0 bases, J lost 5 bases, and 18 bases lay in between. Germline V gene data show CDR1 as SGDLS and CDR2 as YYNGEE. The length of the CDR3 is 16 residues. The CDR3 nucleotides read TGTGCCAGCAGCGTAGGGGTTCTAGTCCCCCAGAACGAGCAGTACTTC. Its protein product is CASSVGVLVPQNEQYF.

The genes are TRBV5-1 and TRBJ2-1; no firm D call. The V end lost 4 bases, the J end lost 4 bases, and 12 bases lay between the germline ends. CDR3 length: 14 amino acids. CDR1 SGHRS and CDR2 YFSETQ come from the germline V gene. The CDR3 loop reads CASSLYTRYNEQFF. The CDR3 region has the DNA TGCGCCAGCAGCCTATACACACGATACAATGAGCAGTTCTTC.

This chain uses TRBV7-6 with TRBJ1-5, with 7 nucleotides matching TRBD1. This CDR3 region has 15 residues. Per germline, CDR1 SGHVS and CDR2 FNYEAQ. Unmatched junction bases numbered 3, after V lost 2 bases and J lost 2 bases. In DNA, the CDR3 is TGTGCCAGCAGCTTACAAACAGGGGGCAATCAGCCCCAGCATTTT. Protein product: CASSLQTGGNQPQHF.

The chain couples TRBV5-1 to TRBJ2-3; no clear D gene. Germline CDR1 reads SGHRS; CDR2 reads YFSETQ. V was trimmed by 0 bases and J by 4 bases, leaving 9 bases between them. CDR3 size: 14 residues. As DNA, the CDR3 is TGCGCCAGCAGCTTGGAGGCTACGTCAGATACGCAGTATTTT. This encodes CASSLEATSDTQYF. Complete variable domain (other parts from reference TRBV5-1 and TRBJ2-3): KAGVTQTPRYLIKTRGQQVTLSCSPISGHRSVSWYQQTPGQGLQFLFEYFSETQRNKGNFPGRFSGRQFSNSRSEMNVSTLELGDSALYLCASSLEATSDTQYFGPGTRLTVL.

The chain links TRBV18 to TRBJ2-5, with D unclear. V lost 1 base to trimming and J lost 1 base, with 16 bases between them. Germline CDR1 reads KGHSH; CDR2 reads LQKENI. The CDR3 totals 17 residues. This CDR3 reads CASSPRYFKTGQETQYF. The DNA for the CDR3 is TGTGCCAGCTCACCACGCTATTTTAAAACGGGCCAAGAGACCCAGTACTTC.

This rearrangement joins TRBV19 to TRBJ2-7; a possible D gene is TRBD2 (6 bases). Germline V gene sequence: CDR1 LNHDA, CDR2 SQIVND (reference sequence). The CDR3 has 14 residues. V lost 7 bases, J lost 0 bases, and 13 bases lay in between. DNA of the CDR3: TGTGCCAGTAAGTCCCGCGGGGTCTCCTACGAGCAGTACTTC. As protein: CASKSRGVSYEQYF. The full variable domain, with the rest looked up from reference TRBV19 and TRBJ2-7, is DGGITQSPKYLFRKEGQNVTLSCEQNLNHDAMYWYRQDPGQGLRLIYYSQIVNDFQKGDIAEGYSVSREKKESFPLTVTSAQKNPTAFYLCASKSRGVSYEQYFGPGTRLTVT.

This rearrangement joins TRBV19 to TRBJ2-7; D is unresolved. CDR1 and CDR2 (germline): LNHDA, SQIVND (reference sequence). The CDR3 spans 14 residues. The V end was cut by 7 bases, the J end by 3 bases, with 16 bases between. The CDR3 DNA sequence: TGTGCCAGTAACCTTAAAGTGGGAATCTACGAGCAGTACTTC. Protein sequence: CASNLKVGIYEQYF.

This chain connects TRBV4-2 to TRBJ1-1; 9 bases are shared with TRBD1. This CDR3 is 18 amino acids long. V dropped 0 bases and J dropped 1; count of bases not matched to a gene: 9. Germline CDR1 is LGHNA and CDR2 is YNFKEQ. As DNA, the CDR3 is TGTGCCAGCAGCCAAGAACTATACGGACAGGGGTCGAACACTGAAGCTTTCTTT. Encoded protein: CASSQELYGQGSNTEAFF.

V and J are TRBV5-1 and TRBJ1-1; maybe TRBD1 (6 bases). Germline V gene sequence: CDR1 SGHRS, CDR2 YFSETQ. This CDR3 comprises 16 residues. V was shortened by 0 bases and J by 2 bases, with 14 bases between the two germline ends. CDR3 protein: CASSLEGGLINTEAFF. The DNA for the CDR3 is TGCGCCAGCAGCTTGGAGGGGGGGTTGATAAACACTGAAGCTTTCTTT.

This sequence joins TRBV4-3 and TRBJ1-2, with D perhaps matching TRBD1 (5 bases). The germline V gene has CDR1 LGHNA and CDR2 YSLEER. Trimming removed 1 base from V and 1 base from J, with 16 bases in between. This CDR3 is 17 amino acids long. The CDR3 DNA is TGCGCCAGCAGCCAAGTGAGAGTTACGGGACGTAACTATGGCTACACCTTC. It is translated as CASSQVRVTGRNYGYTF.

J is TRBJ2-1 and V is TRBV5-1; the D gene is possibly TRBD2 (5 bases). CDR1 is SGHRS, CDR2 YFSETQ, per germline. Between the trimmed V and J ends, which lost 0 bases and 5 bases, there was a span of 12 bases. The CDR3 loop spans 15 amino acids. The CDR3 sequence: CASSLAPSSNNEQFF. The CDR3 coding sequence is TGCGCCAGCAGCTTGGCCCCTAGCAGTAACAATGAGCAGTTCTTC.

The rearrangement links TRBV18 to TRBJ2-1; D unclear. Trimming removed 0 bases from V and 7 bases from J, with 7 bases in between. CDR1 KGHSH and CDR2 LQKENI come from the germline V gene. This CDR3 is built from 13 residues. The CDR3 region has the DNA TGTGCCAGCTCACCACCTGTCTTAAATGAGCAGTTCTTC. Translation gives CASSPPVLNEQFF.

This rearrangement joins TRBV14 to TRBJ2-1; the match to TRBD2 covers 7 bases. Looked up from germline, CDR1 is SGHDN and CDR2 is FVKESK. V shed 6 bases, J shed 9 bases, and the junction held 17 bases outside the gene matches. This CDR3 spans 16 amino acids. CDR3 residues: CASSVRRASGISEQFF. CDR3 bases: TGTGCCAGCAGTGTAAGAAGGGCTAGCGGTATCTCTGAGCAGTTCTTC.

In its sample, this clone was seen once. This rearrangement joins TRBV7-9 to TRBJ2-7; possibly TRBD1 for D (5 bases). CDR3 length: 15 amino acids. Germline values: CDR1 SEHNR, CDR2 FQNEAQ (reference sequence). V lost 4 bases and J 0 bases, leaving 13 bases between the germline ends. CDR3 DNA sequence: TGTGCCAGCAGCTCAGGGTTCACAGGCTCCTACGAGCAGTACTTC. This codes for CASSSGFTGSYEQYF.

The chain is built from TRBV9 and TRBJ2-2, with 7 nucleotides matching TRBD2. Germline CDR1 reads SGDLS; CDR2 reads YYNGEE. This CDR3 contains 15 residues. V dropped 0 bases and J dropped 3; count of bases not matched to a gene: 2. The CDR3 sequence: CASSVGGRDTGELFF. The DNA of the CDR3 is TGTGCCAGCAGCGTAGGCGGGAGAGACACCGGGGAGCTGTTTTTT.

V and J are TRBV4-1 and TRBJ1-2; D is uncertain. Germline-derived CDR1 and CDR2 are MGHRA and YSYEKL. V lost 3 bases to trimming and J lost 5 bases, with 16 bases between them. CDR3 length: 15 residues. DNA of the CDR3: TGCGCCAGCAGCCACCGTACGGCCCCGGAGTATGGCTACACCTTC. Its translation is CASSHRTAPEYGYTF.

The chain links TRBV4-2 to TRBJ1-2; 8 bases match TRBD1. The V gene's germline CDR1 is LGHNA and CDR2 YNFKEQ. This CDR3 spans 12 amino acids. The V and J ends lost 5 bases and 7 bases, in that order; junction bases with no gene match: 3. Here the CDR3 reads CASSKQGGGYTF. CDR3 nucleotides: TGTGCCAGCAGCAAACAGGGGGGTGGCTACACCTTC.

V gene TRBV3-1 (or the pseudogene TRBV3-2) combines with J gene TRBJ1-4, with 7 bases matching TRBD1. Per germline, CDR1 LGHDT and CDR2 YNNKEL (reference sequence). Germline trimming cut 0 bases from V and 16 bases from J; bases unmatched to any gene: 8. This CDR3 spans 13 amino acids. The CDR3 protein is CASSQDLTGIRFF. DNA for the CDR3: TGTGCCAGCAGCCAAGACCTGACAGGGATACGGTTTTTT.

V usage is TRBV2 and J usage is TRBJ1-1; TRBD1 is a possible D gene (6 bases). The germline CDR1 and CDR2 sequences are SNHLY and FYNNEI. CDR3 size: 14 residues. Trimming pared 1 base from V and 4 bases from J, leaving 10 bases between. CDR3 sequence: CASSEDEGGTEAFF. CDR3 coding DNA: TGTGCCAGCAGTGAAGATGAAGGGGGCACTGAAGCTTTCTTT.

This chain joins TRBV27 and TRBJ2-7, with 9 bases lining up with TRBD2. CDR1 and CDR2 from the germline V gene are MNHEY and SMNVEV (reference sequence). V shed 3 bases, J shed 9 bases, and the junction held 9 bases outside the gene matches. There are 14 residues in the CDR3. The CDR3 reads CASSFRREGRGQYF. DNA for the CDR3: TGTGCCAGCAGTTTTCGGCGGGAGGGCCGGGGGCAGTACTTC.

The CDR3, as DNA: TGTGCCAGCCAAGCGGGGAATACGCAGTATTTT. Amino acid sequence: CASQAGNTQYF. V is TRBV9 and J is TRBJ2-3; TRBD2 aligns across 7 bases. This CDR3 comprises 11 residues. The germline gives CDR1 SGDLS, CDR2 YYNGEE. With V trimmed by 7 bases and J by 7 bases, 3 bases remained unmatched.

The chain combines TRBV4-1 with TRBJ2-3; 14 bases are shared with TRBD2. Germline lookup yields CDR1 MGHRA and CDR2 YSYEKL. V dropped 3 bases and J dropped 2; count of bases not matched to a gene: 7. This CDR3 region has 18 residues. CDR3 nucleotide sequence: TGCGCCAGCAGCCACGGGACTAGCGGGAGACGACTCACAGATACGCAGTATTTT. Amino acids: CASSHGTSGRRLTDTQYF.

V usage is TRBV5-5 and J usage is TRBJ2-7; D is undetermined. Germline V gives CDR1 SGHKS, CDR2 YYEKEE (reference sequence). The CDR3 covers 13 residues. Trimming cost V 2 bases and J 0 bases, with 6 bases left between them. As DNA, the CDR3 is TGTGCCAGCAGCTTATCGGTCTCCTACGAGCAGTACTTC. Protein product: CASSLSVSYEQYF.

The chain combines TRBV4-2 with TRBJ2-5; D perhaps matches TRBD1 (6 bases). This CDR3 region has 15 residues. Trimming left V 1 base short and J 5 bases short, with 14 bases between. Germline values: CDR1 LGHNA, CDR2 YNFKEQ. The CDR3 loop reads CASSQGTEPTETQYF. The CDR3 DNA sequence: TGTGCCAGCAGCCAAGGGACAGAGCCCACGGAGACCCAGTACTTC.

This clone showed up just once. This chain uses TRBV6-1 with TRBJ1-2, with D unresolved. Germline CDR1 is MNHNS and CDR2 is SASEGT. Trimming cost V 3 bases and J 2 bases, with 10 bases left between them. The CDR3 sequence is 14 residues long. CDR3 loop: CASSEGAANYGYTF. For the CDR3, the DNA is TGTGCCAGCAGTGAGGGCGCCGCCAACTATGGCTACACCTTC.